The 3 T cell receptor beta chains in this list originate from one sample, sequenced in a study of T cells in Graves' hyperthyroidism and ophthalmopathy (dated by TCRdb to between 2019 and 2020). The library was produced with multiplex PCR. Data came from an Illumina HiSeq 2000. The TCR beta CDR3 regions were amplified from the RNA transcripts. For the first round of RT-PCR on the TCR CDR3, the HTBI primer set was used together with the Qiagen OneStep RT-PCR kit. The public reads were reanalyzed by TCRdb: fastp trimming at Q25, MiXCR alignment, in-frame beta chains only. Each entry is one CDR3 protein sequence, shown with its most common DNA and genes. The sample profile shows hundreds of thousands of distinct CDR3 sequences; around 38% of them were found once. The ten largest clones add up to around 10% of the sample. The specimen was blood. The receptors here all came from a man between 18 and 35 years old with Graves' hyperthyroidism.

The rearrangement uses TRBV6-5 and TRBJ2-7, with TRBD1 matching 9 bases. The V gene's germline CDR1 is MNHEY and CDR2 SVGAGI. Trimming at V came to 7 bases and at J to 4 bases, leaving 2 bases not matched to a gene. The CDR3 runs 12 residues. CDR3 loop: CASMTGGYEQYF. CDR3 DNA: TGTGCCAGCATGACAGGGGGTTACGAGCAGTACTTC.

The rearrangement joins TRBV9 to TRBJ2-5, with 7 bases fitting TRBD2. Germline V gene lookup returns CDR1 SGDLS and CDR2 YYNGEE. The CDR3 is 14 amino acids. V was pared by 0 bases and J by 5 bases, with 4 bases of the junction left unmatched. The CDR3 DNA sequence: TGTGCCAGCAGCGTAGCGGGGGGTTGGGAGACCCAGTACTTC. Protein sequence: CASSVAGGWETQYF.

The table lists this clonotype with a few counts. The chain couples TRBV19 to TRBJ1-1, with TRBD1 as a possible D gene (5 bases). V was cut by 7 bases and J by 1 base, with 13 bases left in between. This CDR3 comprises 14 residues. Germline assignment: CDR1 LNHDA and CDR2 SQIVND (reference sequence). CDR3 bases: TGTGCCAGTACCGGGGGGGTAAGGAACACTGAAGCTTTCTTT. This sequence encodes CASTGGVRNTEAFF.